This passage covers 28 T cell receptor beta chains from one sample sequenced in a study of neurological immune-mediated disorders (dated by TCRdb to the late 2010s). Library method: 5' RACE. Sequencing took place on an Illumina HiSeq 2500. TCRdb reprocessing: public reads trimmed at Q25 with fastp, clones called with MiXCR, in-frame beta chains kept. Each entry is one CDR3 protein sequence, shown with its most common DNA and genes. The sample table records tens of thousands of distinct CDR3 sequences; 3% to 4.5% of these occur just once. Roughly 2% of the sample rests with the top ten. The sample consisted of CD4+ T cells from blood. These receptors all stem from a woman aged 35 to 49 with multiple sclerosis.

This clonotype was detected ten times or more. The chain has TRBV20-1 and TRBJ1-1; D perhaps matches TRBD1 (5 bases). This CDR3 has 14 residues. Trimming stripped 2 bases from V and 4 bases from J, with 14 bases between. The germline CDR1 and CDR2 sequences are DFQATT and SNEGSKA (reference sequence). The CDR3 bases are TGCAGTGCTAGACGTGGGGGGGTGGGCACTGAAGCTTTCTTT. Translating it yields CSARRGGVGTEAFF.

This clonotype was seen many times. The chain uses TRBV5-1 and TRBJ1-1; D not resolved. CDR1 and CDR2 (germline): SGHRS, YFSETQ. This CDR3 has 14 residues. Between the trimmed V and J ends, which lost 3 bases and 4 bases, there was a span of 13 bases. The CDR3 reads CASSWLGGGTEAFF. CDR3 nucleotide sequence: TGCGCCAGCAGCTGGTTGGGAGGTGGCACTGAAGCTTTCTTT.

This clonotype was counted ten times or more. The chain uses TRBV12-3 or TRBV12-4 and TRBJ2-6; D gene ambiguous. Deletions cut 4 bases from V and 0 bases from J, with 4 bases between. This CDR3 is built from 14 residues. CDR3 region: CASSYFSGANVLTF. The DNA of the CDR3 is TGTGCCAGCAGTTACTTCTCTGGGGCCAACGTCCTGACTTTC.

This clonotype came up many times. The junction and the germline gene differ at one end; a read error may be behind it. The chain is built from TRBV29-1 and TRBJ2-1; TRBD1 matches 9 bases. Germline-derived CDR1 and CDR2 are SQVTM and ANQGSEA. This CDR3 comprises 11 residues. In DNA, the CDR3 is TGCAGCGTTGGAACCTCGGGACAGGGAGTGTTC. Translating gives CSVGTSGQGVF.

About this clonotype itself: Just one base apart from a much larger clone, this may be a read error. The V gene is TRBV30, the J gene TRBJ2-1, with D unclear. The V end was cut by 8 bases, the J end by 1 base, with 12 bases between. The length of the CDR3 is 13 residues. CDR1 GTSNPN and CDR2 SVGIG come from the germline V gene (reference sequence). In nucleotides, the CDR3 is TGTGCCCGGTACTCTTATTCCTACAATGAGCAGTTCTTC. Translating gives CARYSYSYNEQFF.

This clonotype occurred many times. This chain uses TRBV29-1 with TRBJ1-2; 9 bases agree with TRBD1. V gave up 6 bases and J gave up 4 bases; unmatched junction bases: 9. Germline lookup yields CDR1 SQVTM and CDR2 ANQGSEA. This CDR3 has 14 residues. The CDR3 DNA sequence: TGCAGCGTACAAACAGGGGGCTCGGGCTATGGCTACACCTTC. Translated, it gives CSVQTGGSGYGYTF.

This clonotype has at least ten counts. The J gene is TRBJ2-7, the V gene TRBV12-3 or TRBV12-4; tentative D call: TRBD2 (5 bases). The V end was cut by 6 bases, the J end by 8 bases, with 11 bases between. This CDR3 spans 11 amino acids. CDR3 nucleotides: TGTGCCAGCAGCCTCGGGGTAAAGCAGTACTTC. This sequence encodes CASSLGVKQYF.

Ten or more counts support this clonotype. The V call is TRBV5-1, the J call TRBJ2-1; D gene uncertain. Between the trimmed V and J ends, which lost 4 bases and 5 bases, there was a span of 19 bases. There are 16 residues in the CDR3. Germline V lookup: CDR1 SGHRS, CDR2 YFSETQ. CDR3 region: CASSLKRNDLNNEQFF. The CDR3 nucleotides are TGCGCCAGCAGCCTCAAACGGAACGATCTAAACAATGAGCAGTTCTTC.

The table lists this clonotype with many counts. This chain joins TRBV9 and TRBJ1-1, with D unresolved. CDR1 is SGDLS, CDR2 YYNGEE, per germline. V lost 0 bases to trimming and J lost 1 base, with 10 bases between them. The CDR3 length is 15 residues. For the CDR3, the DNA is TGTGCCAGCAGCGTAGGTTGGCGCCAGAACACTGAAGCTTTCTTT. As protein: CASSVGWRQNTEAFF.

This clonotype was recorded many times. The rearrangement joins TRBV7-9 to TRBJ1-4; 7 bases line up with TRBD1. This CDR3 contains 15 residues. J gave up 3 bases and V 1 base, and 2 bases lay outside the gene matches. Per germline, CDR1 SEHNR and CDR2 FQNEAQ (reference sequence). CDR3 DNA sequence: TGTGCCAGCAGCTTAGACGGGACAGCTAATGAAAAACTGTTTTTT. Translating it yields CASSLDGTANEKLFF.

This clonotype was seen ten or more times. The genes are TRBV2 and TRBJ2-2; D remains ambiguous. Trimming cost V 7 bases and J 5 bases, with 17 bases left between them. Germline V gene lookup returns CDR1 SNHLY and CDR2 FYNNEI. This CDR3 has 15 residues. The CDR3 reads CASIRSAIMTGELFF. DNA for the CDR3: TGTGCCAGCATTCGATCTGCCATAATGACCGGGGAGCTGTTTTTT.

This clonotype was detected many times. The V gene is TRBV5-1, the J gene TRBJ2-1; 7 bases are shared with TRBD2. Germline V gene sequence: CDR1 SGHRS, CDR2 YFSETQ. The V gene end was trimmed by 5 bases and the J gene end by 5 bases; junction bases not matched to a gene: 1. CDR3 size: 12 residues. For the CDR3, the DNA is TGCGCCAGCAGACGGGGGGACAATGAGCAGTTCTTC. Protein sequence: CASRRGDNEQFF.

This clonotype has ten or more counts. The chain couples TRBV24-1 to TRBJ2-3, with 9 bases lining up with TRBD1. After removal of 2 bases from V and 4 bases from J, the junction contained 3 bases not matched to a gene. The CDR3 is 15 amino acids. CDR1 and CDR2 from the germline V gene are KGHDR and SFDVKD. The CDR3 loop is CATSDSGTGSDTQYF. The DNA for the CDR3 is TGTGCCACCAGTGATTCCGGGACAGGGTCAGATACGCAGTATTTT.

This clonotype was detected many times. The chain employs TRBV4-2 and TRBJ2-3, with 7 bases that match TRBD2. The CDR3 has 16 amino acids. V gave up 2 bases and J gave up 2 bases; unmatched junction bases: 7. Germline lookup yields CDR1 LGHNA and CDR2 YNFKEQ. The CDR3 sequence is CASSQPLAGTTDTQYF. In nucleotides, the CDR3 is TGTGCCAGCAGCCAACCTTTAGCGGGCACCACAGATACGCAGTATTTT.

This clonotype came up many times. The chain uses TRBV15 and TRBJ1-5; tentative D call: TRBD1 (5 bases). V lost 1 base and J 5 bases, leaving 15 bases between the germline ends. There are 16 residues in the CDR3. The germline gives CDR1 LNHNV, CDR2 YYDKDF (reference sequence). In DNA form, the CDR3 reads TGTGCCACCAGCAGAGTCGGGTTCGGGGGATATCAGCCCCAGCATTTT. The encoded protein is CATSRVGFGGYQPQHF.

This clonotype was detected many times. This chain joins TRBV5-1 and TRBJ2-7; D call uncertain. V was clipped by 1 base and J by 3 bases, with 11 bases between them. Germline values: CDR1 SGHRS, CDR2 YFSETQ. The CDR3 is made up of 14 amino acids. The CDR3, as DNA: TGCGCCAGCAGCTTGAACACCGGCGTCTACGAGCAGTACTTC. Amino acids: CASSLNTGVYEQYF.

This clonotype was found many times. This sequence joins TRBV7-9 and TRBJ2-3; D not certain. The CDR3 is made up of 15 amino acids. V lost 5 bases, J lost 3 bases, and 15 bases lay in between. The germline gives CDR1 SEHNR, CDR2 FQNEAQ (reference sequence). As DNA, the CDR3 is TGTGCCAGCAGCCCAGCGTGGGGTACGACAGATACGCAGTATTTT. Translating it yields CASSPAWGTTDTQYF. Supplemented by reference TRBV7-9 and TRBJ2-3, the full variable domain reads DTGVSQNPRHKITKRGQNVTFRCDPISEHNRLYWYRQTLGQGPEFLTYFQNEAQLEKSRLLSDRFSAERPKGSFSTLEIQRTEQGDSAMYLCASSPAWGTTDTQYFGPGTRLTVL.

This clonotype occurred many times. The chain joins TRBV3-1 to TRBJ2-7, with D perhaps being TRBD1 or TRBD2 (5 bases each). This CDR3 comprises 14 residues. V lost 11 bases to trimming and J lost 1 base, with 18 bases between them. Germline lookup yields CDR1 LGHDT and CDR2 YNNKEL (reference sequence). The CDR3 here is CASQDNGESYEQYF. CDR3 sequence (DNA): TGTGCCTCTCAGGACAACGGGGAATCCTACGAGCAGTACTTC.

This clonotype was seen repeatedly, ten times or more. The gene calls are TRBV5-1 and TRBJ1-1, with 11 bases fitting TRBD1. The germline gives CDR1 SGHRS, CDR2 YFSETQ. The CDR3 has 15 amino acids. Germline trimming cut 4 bases from V and 7 bases from J; bases unmatched to any gene: 9. CDR3 sequence (DNA): TGCGCCAGCAGCCTCCGGACAGGGGGCGCGTTTGAAGCTTTCTTT. Translating gives CASSLRTGGAFEAFF. Full variable domain (missing parts from reference TRBV5-1 and TRBJ1-1): KAGVTQTPRYLIKTRGQQVTLSCSPISGHRSVSWYQQTPGQGLQFLFEYFSETQRNKGNFPGRFSGRQFSNSRSEMNVSTLELGDSALYLCASSLRTGGAFEAFFGQGTRLTVV.

This clonotype was recorded many times. This chain links TRBV6-1 with TRBJ2-1; no definite D call. From germline, CDR1 is MNHNS and CDR2 SASEGT. With 2 bases removed from V and 12 bases from J, the gap between germline ends came to 14 bases. The CDR3 consists of 13 residues. The CDR3 bases are TGTGCCAGCAGTGAATTCAGGAAGACCCTGCAGTTCTTC. It translates to CASSEFRKTLQFF.

This clonotype was seen at least ten times. The genes are TRBV9 and TRBJ2-1; the D gene is possibly TRBD2 (7 bases). Between the trimmed V and J ends, which lost 2 bases and 4 bases, there was a span of 13 bases. The CDR3 spans 15 residues. Germline values: CDR1 SGDLS, CDR2 YYNGEE. CDR3 in DNA: TGTGCCAGCAGCGTTGGGGGGGCGCGATACAATGAGCAGTTCTTC. It is translated as CASSVGGARYNEQFF.

This clonotype was recorded many times. In nucleotides, the CDR3 is TGTGCCAGCGGGGAACTCTATGGCTACACCTTC. Its protein product is CASGELYGYTF. The V and J genes are TRBV2 and TRBJ1-2; D unresolved. Germline lookup yields CDR1 SNHLY and CDR2 FYNNEI. V lost 8 bases and J 4 bases, leaving 8 bases between the germline ends. CDR3 size: 11 residues.

The chain has TRBV6-1 and TRBJ2-7; D possibly matches TRBD1 or TRBD2 (5 bases each). Per the germline V gene, CDR1 is MNHNS and CDR2 is SASEGT. Trimming took 4 bases from V and 2 from J, leaving 15 bases between them. The CDR3 spans 15 residues. CDR3 protein: CASSVIGTGPYEQYF. In DNA, the CDR3 is TGTGCCAGCAGTGTTATAGGGACGGGTCCCTACGAGCAGTACTTC.

A few counts support this clonotype. The chain uses TRBV5-1 and TRBJ1-1; D is unclear. Trimming left V 0 bases short and J 10 bases short, with 16 bases between. There are 14 residues in the CDR3. The germline V gene encodes CDR1 SGHRS and CDR2 YFSETQ. The CDR3 DNA follows: TGCGCCAGCAGCTTGGCTACGGGTATGATAGGAGCTTTCTTT. This encodes CASSLATGMIGAFF.

There are many counts of this clonotype. This sequence joins TRBV15 and TRBJ2-3; TRBD1 might be the D (6 bases). The length of the CDR3 is 13 residues. Trimming took 7 bases from V and 4 from J, leaving 12 bases between them. From germline, CDR1 is LNHNV and CDR2 YYDKDF (reference sequence). CDR3 nucleotides: TGTGCCACCACGAGGGACACCGCAGATACGCAGTATTTT. Amino acid sequence: CATTRDTADTQYF. Using reference TRBV15 and TRBJ2-3 for the parts outside the CDR3, the full variable domain is DAMVIQNPRYQVTQFGKPVTLSCSQTLNHNVMYWYQQKSSQAPKLLFHYYDKDFNNEADTPDNFQSRRPNTSFCFLDIRSPGLGDTAMYLCATTRDTADTQYFGPGTRLTVL.

The table lists this clonotype with many counts. The chain couples TRBV5-1 to TRBJ1-1; 8 nucleotides match TRBD1. Germline-derived CDR1 and CDR2 are SGHRS and YFSETQ. Losses at the gene ends were 4 bases for V and 8 bases for J; bases not matched to a gene: 10. The CDR3 consists of 14 residues. The CDR3 loop reads CASSTQGAALEAFF. The CDR3 DNA reads TGCGCCAGCAGCACTCAGGGGGCGGCTCTCGAAGCTTTCTTT.

This clonotype came up many times. This CDR3 reads CASGADYGYTF. CDR3 nucleotide sequence: TGTGCCAGCGGGGCCGACTATGGCTACACCTTC. V usage is TRBV2 and J usage is TRBJ1-2, with D maybe TRBD1 (5 bases). This CDR3 is built from 11 residues. Looked up from germline, CDR1 is SNHLY and CDR2 is FYNNEI. V lost 8 bases and J 3 bases, leaving 7 bases between the germline ends.

This clonotype was observed many times. The rearrangement joins TRBV7-3 to TRBJ2-3; 12 positions match TRBD2. Germline CDR1 reads SGHTA; CDR2 reads FQGTGA. V lost 5 bases, J lost 1 base, and 16 bases stayed unmatched. The CDR3 extends over 20 amino acids. The CDR3 nucleotides read TGTGCCAGCAGCCCCACGGACGCCCTAGCGGGGGGGTGGGGCACAGATACGCAGTATTTT. As protein: CASSPTDALAGGWGTDTQYF. Combining the CDR3 with reference TRBV7-3 and TRBJ2-3 gives the whole variable domain GAGVSQTPSNKVTEKGKYVELRCDPISGHTALYWYRQSLGQGPEFLIYFQGTGAADDSGLPNDRFFAVRPEGSVSTLKIQRTERGDSAVYLCASSPTDALAGGWGTDTQYFGPGTRLTVL.